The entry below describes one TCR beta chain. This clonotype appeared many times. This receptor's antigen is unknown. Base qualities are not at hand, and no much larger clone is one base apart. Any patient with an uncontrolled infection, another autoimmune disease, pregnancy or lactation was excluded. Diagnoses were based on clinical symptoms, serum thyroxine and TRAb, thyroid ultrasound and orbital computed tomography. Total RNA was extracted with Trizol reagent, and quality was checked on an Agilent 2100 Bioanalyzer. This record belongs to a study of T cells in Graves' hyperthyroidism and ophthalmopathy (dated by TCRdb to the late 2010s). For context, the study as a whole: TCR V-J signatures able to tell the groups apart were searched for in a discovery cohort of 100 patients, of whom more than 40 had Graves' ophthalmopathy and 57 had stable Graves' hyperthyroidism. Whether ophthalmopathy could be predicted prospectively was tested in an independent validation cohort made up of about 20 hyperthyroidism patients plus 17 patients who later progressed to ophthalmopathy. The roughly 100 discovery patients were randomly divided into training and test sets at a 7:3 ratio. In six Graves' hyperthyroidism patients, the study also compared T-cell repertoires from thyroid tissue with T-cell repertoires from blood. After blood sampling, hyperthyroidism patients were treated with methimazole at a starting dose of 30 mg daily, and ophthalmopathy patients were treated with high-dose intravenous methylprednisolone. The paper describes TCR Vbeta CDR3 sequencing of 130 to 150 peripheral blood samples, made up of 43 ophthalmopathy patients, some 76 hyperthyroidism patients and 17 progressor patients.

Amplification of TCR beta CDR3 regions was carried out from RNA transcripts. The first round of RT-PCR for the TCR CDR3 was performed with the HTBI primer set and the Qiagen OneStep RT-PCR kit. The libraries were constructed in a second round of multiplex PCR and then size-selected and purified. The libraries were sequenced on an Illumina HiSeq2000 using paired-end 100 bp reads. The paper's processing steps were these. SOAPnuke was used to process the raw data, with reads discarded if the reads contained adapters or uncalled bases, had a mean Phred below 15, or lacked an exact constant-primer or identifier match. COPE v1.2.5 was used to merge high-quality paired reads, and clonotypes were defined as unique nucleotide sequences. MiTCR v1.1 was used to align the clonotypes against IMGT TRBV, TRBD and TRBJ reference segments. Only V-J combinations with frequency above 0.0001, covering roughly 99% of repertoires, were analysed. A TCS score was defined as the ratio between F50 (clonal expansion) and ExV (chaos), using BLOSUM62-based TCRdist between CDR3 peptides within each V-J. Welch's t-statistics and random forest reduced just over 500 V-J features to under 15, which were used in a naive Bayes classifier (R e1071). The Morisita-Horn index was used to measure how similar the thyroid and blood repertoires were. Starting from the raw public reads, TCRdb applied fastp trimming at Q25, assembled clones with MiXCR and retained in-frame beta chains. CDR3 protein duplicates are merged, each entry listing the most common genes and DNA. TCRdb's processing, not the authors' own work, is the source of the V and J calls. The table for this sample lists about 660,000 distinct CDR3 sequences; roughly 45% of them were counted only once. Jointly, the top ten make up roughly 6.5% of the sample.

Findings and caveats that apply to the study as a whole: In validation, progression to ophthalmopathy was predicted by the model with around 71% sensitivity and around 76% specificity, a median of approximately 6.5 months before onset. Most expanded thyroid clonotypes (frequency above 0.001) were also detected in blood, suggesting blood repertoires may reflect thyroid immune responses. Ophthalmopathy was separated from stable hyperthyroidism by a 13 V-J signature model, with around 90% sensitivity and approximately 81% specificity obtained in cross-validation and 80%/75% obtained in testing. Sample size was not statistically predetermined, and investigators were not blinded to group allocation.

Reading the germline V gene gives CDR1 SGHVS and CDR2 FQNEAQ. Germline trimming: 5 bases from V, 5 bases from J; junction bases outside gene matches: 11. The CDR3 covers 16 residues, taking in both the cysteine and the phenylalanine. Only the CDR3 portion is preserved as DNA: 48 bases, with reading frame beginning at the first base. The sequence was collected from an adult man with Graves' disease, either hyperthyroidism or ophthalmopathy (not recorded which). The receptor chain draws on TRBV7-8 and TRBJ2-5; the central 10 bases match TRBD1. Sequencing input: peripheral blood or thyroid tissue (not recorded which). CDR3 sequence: CASSPRDRGRMETQYF. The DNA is TGTGCCAGCAGCCCCAGGGACAGGGGACGGATGGAGACCCAGTACTTC.